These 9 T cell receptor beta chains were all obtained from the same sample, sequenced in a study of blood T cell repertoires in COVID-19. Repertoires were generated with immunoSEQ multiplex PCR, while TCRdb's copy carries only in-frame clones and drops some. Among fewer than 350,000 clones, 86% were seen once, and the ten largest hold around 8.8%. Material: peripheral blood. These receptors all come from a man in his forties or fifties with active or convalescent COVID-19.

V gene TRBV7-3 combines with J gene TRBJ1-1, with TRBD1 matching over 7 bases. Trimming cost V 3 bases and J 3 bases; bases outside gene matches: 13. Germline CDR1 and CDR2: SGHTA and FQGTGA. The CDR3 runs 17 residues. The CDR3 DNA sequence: TGTGCCAGCAGCTTCACGCCGACAGGGTATATAGACACTGAAGCTTTCTTT. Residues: CASSFTPTGYIDTEAFF.

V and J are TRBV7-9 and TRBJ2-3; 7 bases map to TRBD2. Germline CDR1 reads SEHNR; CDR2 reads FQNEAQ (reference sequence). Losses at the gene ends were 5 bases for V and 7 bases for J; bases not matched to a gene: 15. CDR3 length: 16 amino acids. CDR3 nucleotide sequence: TGTGCCAGCAGCCAACTTAGCGGGCGGTACTATAATACGCAGTATTTT. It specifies CASSQLSGRYYNTQYF. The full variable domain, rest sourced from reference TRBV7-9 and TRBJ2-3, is DTGVSQNPRHKITKRGQNVTFRCDPISEHNRLYWYRQTLGQGPEFLTYFQNEAQLEKSRLLSDRFSAERPKGSFSTLEIQRTEQGDSAMYLCASSQLSGRYYNTQYFGPGTRLTVL.

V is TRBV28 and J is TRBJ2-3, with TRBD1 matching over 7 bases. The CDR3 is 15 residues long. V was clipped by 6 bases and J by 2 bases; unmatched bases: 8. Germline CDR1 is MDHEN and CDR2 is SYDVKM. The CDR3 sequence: CASRGSGQITDTQYF. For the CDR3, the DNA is TGTGCCAGCAGAGGCTCGGGACAGATCACAGATACGCAGTATTTT.

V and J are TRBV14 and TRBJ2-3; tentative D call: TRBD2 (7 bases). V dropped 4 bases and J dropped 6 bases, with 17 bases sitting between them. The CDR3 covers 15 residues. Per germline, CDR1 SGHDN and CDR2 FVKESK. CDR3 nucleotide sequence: TGTGCCAGCAGCCCCCTCGGGGGGCTTGGGGATACGCAGTATTTT. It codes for CASSPLGGLGDTQYF.

The CDR3 bases are TGTGCCTGGAGTGTACTGTGGACTAGCGGGAGAGCAGATACGCAGTATTTT. Encoded protein: CAWSVLWTSGRADTQYF. J is TRBJ2-3 and V is TRBV30; TRBD2 matches at 13 bases. V shed 0 bases and J 4 bases; nucleotides not matched to a gene: 7. Germline loops: CDR1 GTSNPN, CDR2 SVGIG (reference sequence). CDR3 length: 17 residues.

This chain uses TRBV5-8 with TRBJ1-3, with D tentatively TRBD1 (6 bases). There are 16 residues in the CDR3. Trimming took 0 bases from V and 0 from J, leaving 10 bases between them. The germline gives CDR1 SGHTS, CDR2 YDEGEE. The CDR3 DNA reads TGTGCCAGCAGCTTGGATACAGGGAGCTCTGGAAACACCATATATTTT. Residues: CASSLDTGSSGNTIYF.

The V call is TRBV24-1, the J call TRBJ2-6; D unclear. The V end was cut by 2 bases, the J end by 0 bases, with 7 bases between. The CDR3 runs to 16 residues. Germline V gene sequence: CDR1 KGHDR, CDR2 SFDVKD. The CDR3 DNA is TGTGCCACCAGTGATTCTTATAACTCTGGGGCCAACGTCCTGACTTTC. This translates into CATSDSYNSGANVLTF.

The CDR3: CASISTGSLEQYF. The CDR3 nucleotides read TGTGCCAGCATTTCTACAGGGTCCCTCGAGCAGTACTTC. This chain uses TRBV6-5 with TRBJ2-7; D perhaps matches TRBD1 (6 bases). Trimming took 7 bases from V and 6 from J, leaving 16 bases between them. The CDR3 is 13 residues long. The germline V gene has CDR1 MNHEY and CDR2 SVGAGI.

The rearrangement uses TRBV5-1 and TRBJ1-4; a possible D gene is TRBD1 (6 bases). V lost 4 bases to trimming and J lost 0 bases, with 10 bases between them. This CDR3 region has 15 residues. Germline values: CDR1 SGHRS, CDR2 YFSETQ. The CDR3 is CASSVEGATNEKLFF. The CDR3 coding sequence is TGCGCCAGCAGCGTAGAGGGGGCAACTAATGAAAAACTGTTTTTT.